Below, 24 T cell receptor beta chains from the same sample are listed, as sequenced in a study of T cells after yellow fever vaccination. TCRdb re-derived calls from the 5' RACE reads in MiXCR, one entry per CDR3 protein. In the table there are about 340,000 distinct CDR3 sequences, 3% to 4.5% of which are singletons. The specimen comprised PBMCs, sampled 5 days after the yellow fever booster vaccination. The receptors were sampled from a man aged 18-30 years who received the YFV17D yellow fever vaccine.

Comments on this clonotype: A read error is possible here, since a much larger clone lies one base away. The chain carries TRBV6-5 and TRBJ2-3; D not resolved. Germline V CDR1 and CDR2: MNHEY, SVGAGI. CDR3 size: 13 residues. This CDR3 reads CASTPVGRDRQYF. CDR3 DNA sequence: TGTGCCAGCACCCCCGTGGGCAGAGATAGGCAGTATTTT.

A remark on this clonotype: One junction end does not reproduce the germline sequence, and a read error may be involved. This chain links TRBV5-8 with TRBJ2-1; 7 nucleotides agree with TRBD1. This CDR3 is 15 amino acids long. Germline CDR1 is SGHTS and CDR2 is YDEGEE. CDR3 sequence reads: CASSSRGSSYNERFF. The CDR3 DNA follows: TGTGCCAGCAGCAGCAGGGGGAGCTCCTACAATGAGCGGTTCTTC.

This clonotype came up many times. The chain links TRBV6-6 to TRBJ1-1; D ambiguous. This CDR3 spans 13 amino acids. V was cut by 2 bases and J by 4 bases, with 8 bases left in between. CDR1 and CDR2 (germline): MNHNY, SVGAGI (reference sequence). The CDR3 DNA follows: TGTGCCAGCAGTTACCGGGAAAGCACTGAAGCTTTCTTT. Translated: CASSYRESTEAFF.

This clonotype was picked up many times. The CDR3 loop reads CASSIFGTSSYEQYF. In DNA, the CDR3 is TGTGCCAGTAGTATTTTCGGGACAAGCTCCTACGAGCAGTACTTC. The chain employs TRBV19 and TRBJ2-7; D might be TRBD1 (6 bases). Germline V gives CDR1 LNHDA, CDR2 SQIVND (reference sequence). The CDR3 is 15 amino acids. V was clipped by 3 bases and J by 0 bases, with 12 bases between them.

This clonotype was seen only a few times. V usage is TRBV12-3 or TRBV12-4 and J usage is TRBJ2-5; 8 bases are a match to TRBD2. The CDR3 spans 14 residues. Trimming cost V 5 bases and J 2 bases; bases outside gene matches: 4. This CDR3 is CASSARGGQETQYF. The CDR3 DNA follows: TGTGCCAGCAGTGCCCGGGGGGGGCAAGAGACCCAGTACTTC.

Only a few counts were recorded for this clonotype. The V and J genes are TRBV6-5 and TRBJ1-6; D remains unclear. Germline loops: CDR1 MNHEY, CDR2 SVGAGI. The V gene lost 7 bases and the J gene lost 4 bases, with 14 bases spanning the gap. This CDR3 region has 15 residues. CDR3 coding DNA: TGTGCCAGCACTTTACGTAGGGATTATAATTCACCCCTCCACTTT. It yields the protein CASTLRRDYNSPLHF.

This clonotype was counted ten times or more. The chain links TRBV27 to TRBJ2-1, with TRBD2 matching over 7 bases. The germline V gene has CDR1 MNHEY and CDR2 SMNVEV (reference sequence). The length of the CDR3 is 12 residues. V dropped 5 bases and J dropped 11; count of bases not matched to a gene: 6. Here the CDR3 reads CASSTNGGKQFF. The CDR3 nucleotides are TGTGCCAGCAGTACTAACGGGGGGAAGCAGTTCTTC.

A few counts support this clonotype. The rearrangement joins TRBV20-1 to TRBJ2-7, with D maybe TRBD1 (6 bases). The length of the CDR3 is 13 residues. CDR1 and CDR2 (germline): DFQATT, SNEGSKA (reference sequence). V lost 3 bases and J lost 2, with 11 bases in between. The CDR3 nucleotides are TGCAGTGCTAGGGACAGCCCTGCCTACGAGCAGTACGTC. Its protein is CSARDSPAYEQYV.

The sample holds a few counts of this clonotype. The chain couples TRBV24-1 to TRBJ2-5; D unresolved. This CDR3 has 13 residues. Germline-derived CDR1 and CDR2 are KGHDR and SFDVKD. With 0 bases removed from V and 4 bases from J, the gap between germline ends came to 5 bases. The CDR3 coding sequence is TGTGCCACCAGTGATTTGAGTCGAGAGACCCAGTACTTC. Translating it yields CATSDLSRETQYF.

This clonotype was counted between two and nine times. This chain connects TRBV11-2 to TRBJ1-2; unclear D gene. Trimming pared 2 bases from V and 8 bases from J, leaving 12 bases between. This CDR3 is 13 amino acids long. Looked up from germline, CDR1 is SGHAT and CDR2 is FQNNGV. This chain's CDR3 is CASSLLGSRGYTF. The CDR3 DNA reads TGTGCCAGCAGCTTACTAGGAAGCCGAGGCTACACCTTC. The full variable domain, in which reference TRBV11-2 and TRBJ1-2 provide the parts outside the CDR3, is EAGVAQSPRYKIIEKRQSVAFWCNPISGHATLYWYQQILGQGPKLLIQFQNNGVVDDSQLPKDRFSAERLKGVDSTLKIQPAKLEDSAVYLCASSLLGSRGYTFGSGTRLTVV.

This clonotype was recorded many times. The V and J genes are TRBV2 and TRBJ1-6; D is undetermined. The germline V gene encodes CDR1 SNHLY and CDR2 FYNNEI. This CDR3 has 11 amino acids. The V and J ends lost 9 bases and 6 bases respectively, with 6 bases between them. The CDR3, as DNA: TGTGCCAGTCGTCTTAATTCACCCCTCCACTTT. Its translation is CASRLNSPLHF.

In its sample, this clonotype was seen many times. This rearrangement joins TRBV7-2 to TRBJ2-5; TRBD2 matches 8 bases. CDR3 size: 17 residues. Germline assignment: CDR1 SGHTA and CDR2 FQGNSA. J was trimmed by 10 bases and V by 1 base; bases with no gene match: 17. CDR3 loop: CASSLVSSREVPQIQYF. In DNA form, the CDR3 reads TGTGCCAGCAGCTTAGTCTCCTCGCGGGAGGTCCCCCAGATCCAGTACTTC.

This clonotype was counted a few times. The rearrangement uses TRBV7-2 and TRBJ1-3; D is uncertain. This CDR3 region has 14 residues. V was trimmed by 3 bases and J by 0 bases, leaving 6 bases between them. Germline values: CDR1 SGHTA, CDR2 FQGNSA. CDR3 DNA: TGTGCCAGCAGCTTCTACGGCTCTGGAAACACCATATATTTT. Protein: CASSFYGSGNTIYF.

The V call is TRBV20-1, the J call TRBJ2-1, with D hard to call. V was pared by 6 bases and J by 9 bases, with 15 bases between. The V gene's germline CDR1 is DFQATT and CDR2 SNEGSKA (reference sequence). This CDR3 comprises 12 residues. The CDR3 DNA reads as TGCAGTGCCCTATGGCGTAGCTTTGAGCAGTTCTTC. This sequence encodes CSALWRSFEQFF.

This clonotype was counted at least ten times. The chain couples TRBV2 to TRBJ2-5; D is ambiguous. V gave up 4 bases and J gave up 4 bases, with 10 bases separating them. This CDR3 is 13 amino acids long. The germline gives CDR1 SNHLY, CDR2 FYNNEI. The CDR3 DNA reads TGTGCCAGCAGTGGGATTACGGGAGAGACCCAGTACTTC. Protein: CASSGITGETQYF.

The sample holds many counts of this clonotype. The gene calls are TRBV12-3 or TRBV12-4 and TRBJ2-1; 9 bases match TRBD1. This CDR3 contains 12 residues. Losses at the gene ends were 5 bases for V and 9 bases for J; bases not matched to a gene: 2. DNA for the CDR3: TGTGCCAGCAGTACAGGGGGCCTTGAGCAGTTCTTC. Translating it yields CASSTGGLEQFF.

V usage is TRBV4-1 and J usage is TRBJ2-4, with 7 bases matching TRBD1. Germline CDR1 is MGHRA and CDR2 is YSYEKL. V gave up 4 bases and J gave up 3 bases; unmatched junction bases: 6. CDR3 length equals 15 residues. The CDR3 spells CASSPGNRGKNIQYF. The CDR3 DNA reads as TGCGCCAGCAGCCCAGGAAACAGGGGCAAAAACATTCAGTACTTC.

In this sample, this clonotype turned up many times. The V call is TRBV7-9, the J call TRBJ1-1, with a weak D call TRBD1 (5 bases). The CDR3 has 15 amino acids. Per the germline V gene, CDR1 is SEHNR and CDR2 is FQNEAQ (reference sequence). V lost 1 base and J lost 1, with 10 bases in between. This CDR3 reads CASSLVRGTNTEAFF. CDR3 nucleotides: TGTGCCAGCAGCTTAGTACGGGGCACGAACACTGAAGCTTTCTTT.

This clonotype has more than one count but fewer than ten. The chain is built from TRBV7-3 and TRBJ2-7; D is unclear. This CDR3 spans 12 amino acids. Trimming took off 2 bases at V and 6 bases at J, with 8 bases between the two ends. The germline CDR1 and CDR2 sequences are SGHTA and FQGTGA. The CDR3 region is CASSLYVGEQYF. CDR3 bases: TGTGCCAGCAGCTTATACGTCGGCGAGCAGTACTTC.

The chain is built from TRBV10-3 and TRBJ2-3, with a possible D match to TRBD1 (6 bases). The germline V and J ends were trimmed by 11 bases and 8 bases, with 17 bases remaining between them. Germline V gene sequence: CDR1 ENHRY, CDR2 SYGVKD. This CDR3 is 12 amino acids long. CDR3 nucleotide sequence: TGTGCCGGGAGAGGGGGAGAAGGTACGCAGTATTTT. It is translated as CAGRGGEGTQYF.

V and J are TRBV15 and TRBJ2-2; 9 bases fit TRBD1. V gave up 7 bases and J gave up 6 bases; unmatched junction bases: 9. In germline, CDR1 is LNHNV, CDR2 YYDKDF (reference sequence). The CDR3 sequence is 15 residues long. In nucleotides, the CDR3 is TGTGCCACCACCCAGGACAGGGGTAGGGCCGGGGAGCTGTTTTTT. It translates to CATTQDRGRAGELFF.

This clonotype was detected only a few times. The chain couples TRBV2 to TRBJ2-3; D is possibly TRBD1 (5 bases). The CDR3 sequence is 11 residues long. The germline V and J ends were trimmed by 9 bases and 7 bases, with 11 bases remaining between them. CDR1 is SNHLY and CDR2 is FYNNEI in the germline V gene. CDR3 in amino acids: CARGRGYTQYF. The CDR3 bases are TGTGCCAGAGGAAGGGGATATACGCAGTATTTT.

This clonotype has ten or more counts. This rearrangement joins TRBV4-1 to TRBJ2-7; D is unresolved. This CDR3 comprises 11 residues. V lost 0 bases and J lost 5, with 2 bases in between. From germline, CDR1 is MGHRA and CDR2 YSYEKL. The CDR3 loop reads CASSQDHEQYF. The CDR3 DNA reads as TGCGCCAGCAGCCAAGACCACGAGCAGTACTTC.

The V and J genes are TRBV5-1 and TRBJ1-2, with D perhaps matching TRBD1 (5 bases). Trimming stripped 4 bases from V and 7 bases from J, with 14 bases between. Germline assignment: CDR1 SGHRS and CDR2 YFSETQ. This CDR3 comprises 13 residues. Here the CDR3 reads CASSPAGGTGYTF. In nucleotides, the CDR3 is TGCGCCAGCAGCCCCGCTGGGGGTACTGGCTACACCTTC.